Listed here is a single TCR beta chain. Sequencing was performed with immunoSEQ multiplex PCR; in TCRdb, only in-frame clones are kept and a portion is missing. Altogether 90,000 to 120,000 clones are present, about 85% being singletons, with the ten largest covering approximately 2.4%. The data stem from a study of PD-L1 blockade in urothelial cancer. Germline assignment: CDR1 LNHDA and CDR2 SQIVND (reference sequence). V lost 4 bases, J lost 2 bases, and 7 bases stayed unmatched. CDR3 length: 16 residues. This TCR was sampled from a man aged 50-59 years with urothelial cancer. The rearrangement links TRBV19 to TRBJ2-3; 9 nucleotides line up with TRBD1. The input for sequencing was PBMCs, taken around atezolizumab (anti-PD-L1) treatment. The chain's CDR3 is CASSRTGVPPTDTQYF. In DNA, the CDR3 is TGTGCCAGTAGTAGGACAGGGGTACCCCCCACAGATACGCAGTATTTT.